This T cell receptor beta chain was captured in a study of CD8+ T cells in alopecia areata. Trimming left V 0 bases short and J 5 bases short, with 13 bases between. This CDR3 region has 15 residues. CDR1 SGHAT and CDR2 FQNNGV come from the germline V gene. Once RNA had been extracted, it was reverse transcribed into cDNA to act as the sequencing template. Sequencing was performed with immunoSEQ multiplex PCR; in TCRdb, only in-frame clones are kept and a portion is missing. The table shows 150,000 to 200,000 clones, with around 64% occurring only once. Worth noting for this clone: Antigen unknown.

Whole-study findings and limits: Alphabeta T cells residing in normal skin are also sequenced in scalp samples. Whereas mice showed it more clearly, TCR sharing across patients was murkier, possibly because of HLA.

The clonotype comes from a human donor with alopecia areata. The V call is TRBV11-2, the J call TRBJ2-5; D gene uncertain. Sequences were derived from CD8+ T cells sorted from blood, sampled at week 0. The chain's CDR3 is CASSLEVEEWETQYF. CDR3 bases: TGTGCCAGCAGCTTAGAGGTTGAAGAGTGGGAGACCCAGTACTTC.